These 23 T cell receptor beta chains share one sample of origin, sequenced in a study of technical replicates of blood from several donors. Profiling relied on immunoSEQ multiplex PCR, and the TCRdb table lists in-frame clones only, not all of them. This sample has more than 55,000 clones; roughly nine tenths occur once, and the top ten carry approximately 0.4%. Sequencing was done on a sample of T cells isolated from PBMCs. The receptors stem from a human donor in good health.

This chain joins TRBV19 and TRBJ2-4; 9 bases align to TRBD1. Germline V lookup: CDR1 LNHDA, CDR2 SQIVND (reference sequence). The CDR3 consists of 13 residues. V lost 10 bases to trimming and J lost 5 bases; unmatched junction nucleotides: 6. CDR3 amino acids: CATRDRVQNIQYF. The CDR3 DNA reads TGTGCCACCAGGGACAGGGTGCAAAACATTCAGTACTTC.

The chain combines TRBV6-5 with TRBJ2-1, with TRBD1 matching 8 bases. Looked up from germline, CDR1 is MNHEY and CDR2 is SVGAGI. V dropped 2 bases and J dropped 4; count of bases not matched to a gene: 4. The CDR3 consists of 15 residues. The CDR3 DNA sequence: TGTGCCAGCAGTTACAACAGGGGGAATTACAATGAGCAGTTCTTC. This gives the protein CASSYNRGNYNEQFF.

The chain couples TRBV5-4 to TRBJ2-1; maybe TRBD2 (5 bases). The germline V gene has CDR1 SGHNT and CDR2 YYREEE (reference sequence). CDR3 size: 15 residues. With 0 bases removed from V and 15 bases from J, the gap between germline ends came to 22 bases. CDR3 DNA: TGTGCCAGCAGCTTGGAAAGAGCGGATTCGGAACGGCGGTTCTTC. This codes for CASSLERADSERRFF.

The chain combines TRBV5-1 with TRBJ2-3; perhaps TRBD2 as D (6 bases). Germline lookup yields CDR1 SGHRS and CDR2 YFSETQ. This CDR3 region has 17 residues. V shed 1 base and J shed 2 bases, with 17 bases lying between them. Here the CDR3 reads CASSLPSDVDYTDTQYF. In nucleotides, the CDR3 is TGCGCCAGCAGCTTGCCCTCGGACGTGGACTACACAGATACGCAGTATTTT.

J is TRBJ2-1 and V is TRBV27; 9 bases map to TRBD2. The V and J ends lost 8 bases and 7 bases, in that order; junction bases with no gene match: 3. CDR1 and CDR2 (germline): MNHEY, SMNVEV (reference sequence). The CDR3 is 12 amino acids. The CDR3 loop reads CASGREGNEQFF. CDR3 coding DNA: TGTGCCAGCGGGCGGGAGGGAAATGAGCAGTTCTTC.

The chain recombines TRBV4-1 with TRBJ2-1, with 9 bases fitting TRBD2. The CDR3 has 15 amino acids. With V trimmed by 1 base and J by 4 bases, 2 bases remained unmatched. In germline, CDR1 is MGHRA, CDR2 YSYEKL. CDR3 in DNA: TGCGCCAGCAGCCAAGCTAGCGGGATGTACAATGAGCAGTTCTTC. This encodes CASSQASGMYNEQFF.

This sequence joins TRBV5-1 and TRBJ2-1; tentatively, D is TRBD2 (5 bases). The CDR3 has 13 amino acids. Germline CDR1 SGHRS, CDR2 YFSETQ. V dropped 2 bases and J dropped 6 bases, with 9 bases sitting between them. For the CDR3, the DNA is TGCGCCAGCAGCTTAGATGCGGGCAATGAGCAGTTCTTC. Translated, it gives CASSLDAGNEQFF.

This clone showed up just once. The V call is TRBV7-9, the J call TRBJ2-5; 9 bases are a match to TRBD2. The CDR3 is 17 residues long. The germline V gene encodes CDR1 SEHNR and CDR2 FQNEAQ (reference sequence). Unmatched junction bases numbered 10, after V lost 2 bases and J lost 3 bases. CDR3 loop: CASSLSSGLALKETQYF. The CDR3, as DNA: TGTGCCAGCAGCTTATCGAGTGGACTAGCGCTTAAAGAGACCCAGTACTTC.

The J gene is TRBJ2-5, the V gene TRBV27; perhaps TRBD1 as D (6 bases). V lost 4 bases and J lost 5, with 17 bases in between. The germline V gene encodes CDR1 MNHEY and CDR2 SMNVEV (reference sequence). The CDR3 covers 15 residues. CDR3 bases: TGTGCCAGCAGTTCGCCGGGACACGAAGGGGAGACCCAGTACTTC. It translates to CASSSPGHEGETQYF.

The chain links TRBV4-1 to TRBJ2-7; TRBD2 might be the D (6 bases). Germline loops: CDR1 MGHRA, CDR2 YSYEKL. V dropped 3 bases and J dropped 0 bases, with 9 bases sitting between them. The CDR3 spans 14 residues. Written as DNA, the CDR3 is TGCGCCAGCAGCCAGACTAGGGGCTCCTACGAGCAGTACTTC. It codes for CASSQTRGSYEQYF.

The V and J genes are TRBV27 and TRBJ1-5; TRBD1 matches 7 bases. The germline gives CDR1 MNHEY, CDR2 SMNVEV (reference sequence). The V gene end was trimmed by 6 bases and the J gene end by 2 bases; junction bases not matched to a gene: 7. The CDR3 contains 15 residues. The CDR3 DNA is TGTGCCAGCAGCGTAGACAGGGATCGCAATCAGCCCCAGCATTTT. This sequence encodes CASSVDRDRNQPQHF.

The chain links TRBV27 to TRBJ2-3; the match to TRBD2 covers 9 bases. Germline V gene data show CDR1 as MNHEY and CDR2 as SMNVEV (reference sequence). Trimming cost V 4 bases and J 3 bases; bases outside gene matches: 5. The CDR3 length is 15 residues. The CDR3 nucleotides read TGTGCCAGCAGTTCGGGCGGGAGGGCTACAGATACGCAGTATTTT. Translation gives CASSSGGRATDTQYF.

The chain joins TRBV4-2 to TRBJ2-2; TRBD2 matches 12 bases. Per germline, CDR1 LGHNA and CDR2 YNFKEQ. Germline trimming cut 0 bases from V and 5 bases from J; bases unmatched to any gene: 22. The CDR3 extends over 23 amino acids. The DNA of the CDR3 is TGTGCCAGCAGCCAAGATGGGCCGAGGCTAGCGGGAGGGGTAGGGACGTATACCGGGGAGCTGTTTTTT. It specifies CASSQDGPRLAGGVGTYTGELFF.

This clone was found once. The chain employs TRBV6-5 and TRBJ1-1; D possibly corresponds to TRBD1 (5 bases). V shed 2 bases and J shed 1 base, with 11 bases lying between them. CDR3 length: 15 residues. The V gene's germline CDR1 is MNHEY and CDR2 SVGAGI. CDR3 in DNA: TGTGCCAGCAGTTACGTACAGGTAAAGAACACTGAAGCTTTCTTT. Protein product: CASSYVQVKNTEAFF.

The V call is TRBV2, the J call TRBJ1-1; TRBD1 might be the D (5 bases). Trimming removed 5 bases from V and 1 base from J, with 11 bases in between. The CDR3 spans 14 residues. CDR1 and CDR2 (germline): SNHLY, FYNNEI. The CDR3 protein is CASSSTVGNTEAFF. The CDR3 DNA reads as TGTGCCAGCAGTTCGACAGTCGGGAACACTGAAGCTTTCTTT.

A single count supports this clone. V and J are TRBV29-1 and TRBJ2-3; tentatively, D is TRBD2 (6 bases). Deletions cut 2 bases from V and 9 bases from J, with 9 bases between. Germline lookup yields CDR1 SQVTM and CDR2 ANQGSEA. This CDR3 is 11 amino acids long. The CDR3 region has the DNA TGCAGCGTTGAAATAGGAGGGACGCAGTATTTT. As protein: CSVEIGGTQYF.

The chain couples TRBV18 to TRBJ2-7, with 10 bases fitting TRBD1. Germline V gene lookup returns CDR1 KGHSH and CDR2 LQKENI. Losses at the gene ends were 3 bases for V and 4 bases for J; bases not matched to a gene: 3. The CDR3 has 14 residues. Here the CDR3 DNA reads TGTGCCAGCTCACCGCGGACAGGGGGATACGAGCAGTACTTC. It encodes CASSPRTGGYEQYF.

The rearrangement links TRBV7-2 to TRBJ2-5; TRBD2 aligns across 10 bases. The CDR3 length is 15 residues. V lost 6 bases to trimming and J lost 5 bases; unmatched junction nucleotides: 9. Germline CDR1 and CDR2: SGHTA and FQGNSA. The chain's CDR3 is CASSKREGRGETQYF. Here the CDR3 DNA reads TGTGCCAGCAGTAAGCGGGAGGGCCGGGGGGAGACCCAGTACTTC.

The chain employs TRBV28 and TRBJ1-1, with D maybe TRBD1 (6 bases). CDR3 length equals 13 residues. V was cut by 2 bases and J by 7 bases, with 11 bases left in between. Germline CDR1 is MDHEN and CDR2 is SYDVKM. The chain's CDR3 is CASSLPAGVEAFF. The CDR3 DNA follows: TGTGCCAGCAGTTTACCAGCAGGGGTTGAAGCTTTCTTT.

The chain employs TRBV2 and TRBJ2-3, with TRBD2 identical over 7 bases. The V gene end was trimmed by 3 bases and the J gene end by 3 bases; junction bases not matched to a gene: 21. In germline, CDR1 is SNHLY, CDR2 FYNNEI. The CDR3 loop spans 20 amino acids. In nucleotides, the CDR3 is TGTGCCAGCAGTGAGGTAGGACTAGTTCTACCCCTTCGGCGTACAGATACGCAGTATTTT. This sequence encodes CASSEVGLVLPLRRTDTQYF.

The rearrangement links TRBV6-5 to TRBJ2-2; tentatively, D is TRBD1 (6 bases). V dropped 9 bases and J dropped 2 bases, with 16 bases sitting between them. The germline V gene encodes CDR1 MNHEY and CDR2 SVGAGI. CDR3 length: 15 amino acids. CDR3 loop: CASLGDRSNTGELFF. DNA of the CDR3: TGTGCCAGTTTGGGCGACAGGAGTAACACCGGGGAGCTGTTTTTT.

The CDR3 bases are TGTGCCAGCAGCTTCGGGACAGGGGGTGAGCAGTTCTTC. Its protein product is CASSFGTGGEQFF. The chain carries TRBV11-3 and TRBJ2-1, with 11 bases matching TRBD1. The ends lost 3 bases at V and 9 bases at J; junction bases unmatched: 1. CDR3 size: 13 residues. Germline CDR1 reads SGHNT; CDR2 reads YENEEA.

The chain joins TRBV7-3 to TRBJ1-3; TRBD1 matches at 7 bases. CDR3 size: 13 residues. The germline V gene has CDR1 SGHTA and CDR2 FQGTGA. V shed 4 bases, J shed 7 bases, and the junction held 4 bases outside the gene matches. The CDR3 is CASSSQGGNTIYF. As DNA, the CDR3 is TGTGCCAGCAGCTCCCAGGGGGGTAACACCATATATTTT.